Each of the 15 T cell receptor beta chains below was sequenced from the same sample in a study of beta chain features in type 1 diabetes. No antigen has been identified for these receptors. The whole isolated RNA underwent reverse transcription, so sequencing captured expressed TCRB transcripts. TCRdb's table, derived via immunoSEQ multiplex PCR, lists solely in-frame clones and lacks some. There are tens of thousands of clones in the sample; roughly 50% occur only once, and 0.7% lies in the top ten. General study findings and limits: Shortening that was moderate but significant affected the TCRB CDR3s of Type 1 diabetes patients in all four CD4+ subsets.

Sequencing input: central memory CD4+ T cells from blood. The receptors shown here come from a man younger than 45 with type 1 diabetes.

The table lists this clone with a count of one. This chain joins TRBV10-3 and TRBJ2-3; 12 positions agree with TRBD2. This CDR3 has 15 residues. V shed 5 bases and J 6 bases; nucleotides not matched to a gene: 6. Germline V gene lookup returns CDR1 ENHRY and CDR2 SYGVKD. The CDR3 sequence: CAISPTSGGWDTQYF. The DNA for the CDR3 is TGTGCCATCAGTCCCACTAGCGGGGGGTGGGATACGCAGTATTTT.

The chain combines TRBV5-1 with TRBJ2-1; 9 positions agree with TRBD1. CDR1 and CDR2 from the germline V gene are SGHRS and YFSETQ. Trimming took 5 bases from V and 6 from J; bases not matched to a gene: 9. The CDR3 sequence is 15 residues long. The chain's CDR3 is CASRRTGEEFNEQFF. The CDR3 bases are TGCGCCAGCAGACGGACAGGGGAGGAGTTCAATGAGCAGTTCTTC. The whole variable domain, filled in from reference TRBV5-1 and TRBJ2-1, reads KAGVTQTPRYLIKTRGQQVTLSCSPISGHRSVSWYQQTPGQGLQFLFEYFSETQRNKGNFPGRFSGRQFSNSRSEMNVSTLELGDSALYLCASRRTGEEFNEQFFGPGTRLTVL.

The sample holds a few counts of this clone. The CDR3 sequence: CASSPRRTGRPYNEQFF. The CDR3 nucleotides read TGTGCCAGTAGTCCCCGGCGGACAGGGCGCCCCTACAATGAGCAGTTCTTC. The rearrangement links TRBV19 to TRBJ2-1, with 8 positions matching TRBD1. V trimming: 5 bases; J trimming: 2 bases; junction bases outside the gene matches: 11. The CDR3 is 17 residues long. CDR1 is LNHDA, CDR2 SQIVND, per germline (reference sequence).

The chain combines TRBV4-1 with TRBJ2-2; D may be TRBD2 (6 bases). The CDR3 is 15 residues long. The ends were cut back, 3 bases at V and 5 bases at J, with 13 bases in the middle. Germline CDR1 MGHRA, CDR2 YSYEKL. CDR3 nucleotides: TGCGCCAGCAGCCAGGGGTCGGAGGGTACCGGGGAGCTGTTTTTT. The encoded protein is CASSQGSEGTGELFF.

This clone was detected only a few times. The chain employs TRBV16 and TRBJ2-1; 14 bases agree with TRBD2. The CDR3 has 14 residues. Germline CDR1 is KGHSY and CDR2 is FQNENV. V was clipped by 8 bases and J by 6 bases; unmatched bases: 3. DNA for the CDR3: TGTGCCAGCCTGGGACTAGCGGGAGTCAATGAGCAGTTCTTC. This gives the protein CASLGLAGVNEQFF.

The V call is TRBV18, the J call TRBJ2-5; no definite D call. Germline CDR1 and CDR2: KGHSH and LQKENI. Trimming shortened V by 3 bases and J by 0 bases, and 8 bases separated the two germline ends. The CDR3 consists of 14 residues. The CDR3 is CASSPGRDQETQYF. The CDR3 DNA sequence: TGTGCCAGCTCACCCGGTCGGGACCAAGAGACCCAGTACTTC. Full variable domain (missing parts from reference TRBV18 and TRBJ2-5): NAGVMQNPRHLVRRRGQEARLRCSPMKGHSHVYWYRQLPEEGLKFMVYLQKENIIDESGMPKERFSAEFPKEGPSILRIQQVVRGDSAAYFCASSPGRDQETQYFGPGTRLLVL.

V usage is TRBV7-2 and J usage is TRBJ2-1; tentatively, D is TRBD2 (6 bases). The CDR3 sequence is 15 residues long. The V gene's germline CDR1 is SGHTA and CDR2 FQGNSA. V was cut by 6 bases and J by 0 bases, with 12 bases left in between. CDR3 DNA: TGTGCCAGCAGTACAGCGGGTAGCTCCTACAATGAGCAGTTCTTC. Translation: CASSTAGSSYNEQFF.

V and J are TRBV5-1 and TRBJ2-3; the D gene is possibly TRBD2 (5 bases). The CDR3 is 14 amino acids. Trimming pared 5 bases from V and 0 bases from J, leaving 10 bases between. CDR1 and CDR2 from the germline V gene are SGHRS and YFSETQ. CDR3 coding DNA: TGCGCCAGCAGAACGGGGATCAGCACAGATACGCAGTATTTT. The encoded protein is CASRTGISTDTQYF.

The chain joins TRBV5-4 to TRBJ2-1; 8 bases match TRBD1. This CDR3 comprises 15 residues. Germline loops: CDR1 SGHNT, CDR2 YYREEE (reference sequence). Trimming at V came to 4 bases and at J to 5 bases, leaving 8 bases not matched to a gene. The DNA for the CDR3 is TGTGCCAGCAGCCGAGGGGACAGGAAAGACAATGAGCAGTTCTTC. Residues: CASSRGDRKDNEQFF.

The rearrangement joins TRBV6-6 to TRBJ2-7; possible D gene TRBD1, 6 bases. Germline V gives CDR1 MNHNY, CDR2 SVGAGI (reference sequence). Trimming cost V 2 bases and J 0 bases, with 11 bases left between them. CDR3 length: 15 amino acids. CDR3 nucleotides: TGTGCCAGCAGTTACGTCCAGGGGCTCTCCTACGAGCAGTACTTC. Protein: CASSYVQGLSYEQYF.

This clone appeared a few times. The V call is TRBV23-1, the J call TRBJ2-1, with D perhaps TRBD2 (5 bases). TRBV23-1 belongs to the ORF category, with a function that is uncertain. This CDR3 spans 14 amino acids. This CDR3 is CVQERITSYNEQFF. The CDR3, as DNA: TGCGTCCAGGAGCGGATAACCTCCTACAATGAGCAGTTCTTC.

This clone was detected a few times. The chain combines TRBV7-2 with TRBJ1-1, with 7 bases lining up with TRBD1. The CDR3 length is 15 residues. Unmatched junction bases numbered 15, after V lost 6 bases and J lost 8 bases. Germline V gene sequence: CDR1 SGHTA, CDR2 FQGNSA. The CDR3 loop is CASSQGAGGIGEAFF. DNA for the CDR3: TGTGCCAGCAGTCAAGGGGCAGGGGGAATAGGGGAAGCTTTCTTT.

This chain uses TRBV18 with TRBJ2-3; D unclear. The CDR3 is 18 residues long. In germline, CDR1 is KGHSH, CDR2 LQKENI. V was clipped by 0 bases and J by 0 bases, with 16 bases between them. CDR3 nucleotides: TGTGCCAGCTCACCACCGTTCGCCGCGCCGACTAGCACAGATACGCAGTATTTT. Translated, it gives CASSPPFAAPTSTDTQYF.

The V call is TRBV14, the J call TRBJ1-2, with no clear D. The CDR3 covers 15 residues. Between the trimmed V and J ends, which lost 0 bases and 5 bases, there was a span of 13 bases. Germline CDR1 and CDR2: SGHDN and FVKESK. CDR3 protein: CASSQDHSGNYGYTF. CDR3 nucleotides: TGTGCCAGCAGCCAAGATCATTCGGGGAATTATGGCTACACCTTC.

J is TRBJ1-1 and V is TRBV6-5; perhaps TRBD1 as D (5 bases). Germline-derived CDR1 and CDR2 are MNHEY and SVGAGI. CDR3 size: 15 residues. V shed 5 bases and J shed 4 bases, with 17 bases lying between them. This CDR3 is CASSTGQSGGTEAFF. CDR3 sequence (DNA): TGTGCCAGCAGTACCGGACAATCGGGGGGCACTGAAGCTTTCTTT.